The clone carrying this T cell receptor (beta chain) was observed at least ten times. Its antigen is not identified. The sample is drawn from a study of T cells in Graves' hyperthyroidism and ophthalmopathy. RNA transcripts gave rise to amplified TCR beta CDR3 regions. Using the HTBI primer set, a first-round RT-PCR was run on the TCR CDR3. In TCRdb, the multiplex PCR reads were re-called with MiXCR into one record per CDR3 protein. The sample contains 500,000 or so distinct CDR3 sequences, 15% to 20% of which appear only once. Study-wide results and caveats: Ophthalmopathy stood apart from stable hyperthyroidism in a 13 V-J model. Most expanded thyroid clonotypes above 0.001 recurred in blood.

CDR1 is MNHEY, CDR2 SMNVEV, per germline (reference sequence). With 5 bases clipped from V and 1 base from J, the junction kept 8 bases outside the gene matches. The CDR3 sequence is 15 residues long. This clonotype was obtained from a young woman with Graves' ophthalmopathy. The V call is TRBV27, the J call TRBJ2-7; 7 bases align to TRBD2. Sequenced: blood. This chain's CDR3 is CASSLRLAESYEQYF. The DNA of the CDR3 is TGTGCCAGCAGTCTTAGACTAGCAGAATCCTACGAGCAGTACTTC.